This TCR beta chain was sequenced for a study of T cell changes during pregnancy in multiple sclerosis. There are 14 residues in the CDR3. The V end lost 4 bases, the J end lost 2 bases, and 11 bases lay between the germline ends. The germline CDR1 and CDR2 sequences are SNHLY and FYNNEI. This table comes from immunoSEQ multiplex PCR, and its TCRdb copy is limited to in-frame clones, with some not included. Of about 75,000 clones in the sample, around 92% were seen once. This clone was seen more than once but under ten times. This rearrangement joins TRBV2 to TRBJ1-1; D ambiguous. The sequencing used peripheral blood, collected in the first trimester of pregnancy. This TCR was recovered from a female donor in good health, enrolled as a control in a pregnancy study. The CDR3 spells CASSGRRLNTEAFF. The CDR3 coding sequence is TGTGCCAGCAGTGGACGGAGGCTAAACACTGAAGCTTTCTTT. Full variable domain (missing parts from reference TRBV2 and TRBJ1-1): EPEVTQTPSHQVTQMGQEVILRCVPISNHLYFYWYRQILGQKVEFLVSFYNNEISEKSEIFDDQFSVERPDGSNFTLKIRSTKLEDSAMYFCASSGRRLNTEAFFGQGTRLTVV.